This T cell receptor (beta chain) was profiled in a study of vaccination and CD4 T cells after COVID-19. With the Oncomine TCR Beta short-read assay, DNA from cultured CD4+ T cells was sequenced. TCRdb re-derived calls from the PCR reads in MiXCR, one entry per CDR3 protein. The sample contains around 1,000 distinct CDR3 sequences, under 35% of which appear only once. Treatment reported: approximately 9-day PBMC culture with coronavirus spike peptide pools or control peptides (ViraFEST assay). Unexposed donor CD4+ T cells predated the COVID-19 pandemic, collected 2011-2018. CDR1 SGHRS and CDR2 YFSETQ come from the germline V gene. CDR3 length: 16 residues. Losses at the gene ends were 3 bases for V and 2 bases for J; bases not matched to a gene: 7. Of note for this clonotype: Its cognate antigen is unknown.

What was sequenced was CD4+ T cells from blood, cultured in vitro. This chain connects TRBV5-1 to TRBJ2-1; 8 bases fit TRBD2. This TCR derives from a human donor in good health. CDR3 in DNA: TGCGCCAGCAGCTACCTAGCGGGTTCCACCTACAATGAGCAGTTCTTC. It translates to CASSYLAGSTYNEQFF.